This T cell receptor beta chain was documented in a study of T cell responses to AZD1222 COVID-19 vaccine. Data came from immunoSEQ multiplex PCR; TCRdb stores just in-frame clones and leaves some out. The table lists approximately 150,000 clones, about 83% of them singletons. Germline lookup yields CDR1 MDHEN and CDR2 SYDVKM. The J segment lost 7 bases and the V segment lost 6 bases, leaving 14 bases of the junction unmatched. The CDR3 is made up of 15 amino acids. The chain recombines TRBV28 with TRBJ1-2; 7 positions match TRBD1. The source was peripheral blood, collected 28 days after the second AZD1222 dose. The clonotype originates from an adult who received the AZD1222 COVID-19 vaccine. This CDR3 is CASRTTGVGLGGYTF. In DNA form, the CDR3 reads TGTGCCAGCAGGACTACAGGGGTAGGACTTGGTGGCTACACCTTC.